Listed below are T cell receptor beta chains from one sample, sequenced in a study of CXCR3-negative and CXCR3-positive naive CD8 T cells. TCRdb re-called the 5' RACE reads and catalogs CDR3 proteins one per entry, DNA excluded. Its table records fewer than 95,000 distinct CDR3 sequences. The sample consisted of naive CXCR3- CD8+ T cells from blood. All receptors come from a human donor in good health. Some clones in this sample may be carry-over from other donors' samples. CDR3s include the opening cysteine and the closing phenylalanine or tryptophan.

>TRBV29-1|TRBJ2-7|16
CSVAVRQETMTYEQYF
>TRBV12-3/TRBV12-4|TRBJ2-5|16
CASSSPWDRKQETQYF
>TRBV7-6|TRBJ2-3|13
CASSTEVPDTQYF
>TRBV7-2|TRBJ2-3|17
CASSLAYTGGGTDTQYF
>TRBV7-6|TRBJ2-5|16
CASSPPVAGEGETQYF
>TRBV7-6|TRBJ2-2|14
CASSSPDTNGELFF
>TRBV9|TRBJ2-1|13
CASSDLLADEQFF
>TRBV27|TRBJ2-7|13
CASSRQGIGEQYF
>TRBV12-3/TRBV12-4|TRBJ2-1|13
CASSPLFGGEQFF
>TRBV10-3|TRBJ2-7|15
CAISESTGHSYEQYF
>TRBV23-1|TRBJ2-7|16
CASSLPDGTANYEQYF
>TRBV7-9|TRBJ2-7|14
CASSSVAGDYEQYF
>TRBV5-6|TRBJ2-1|14
CASSLGDAYNEQFF
>TRBV12-3/TRBV12-4|TRBJ2-5|15
CASSYRQGRQETQYF
>TRBV13|TRBJ2-3|17
CASSLVVASGGTDTQYF
>TRBV12-3/TRBV12-4|TRBJ2-2|12
CAGGRGTGELFF
>TRBV29-1|TRBJ2-3|18
CSVEGAGTSWRSTDTQYF